What follows are 28 T cell receptor beta chains derived from one specimen sequenced in a study of blood T cell repertoires in COVID-19. The table came from immunoSEQ multiplex PCR; TCRdb's copy has only in-frame clones and leaves some out. The table records more than 200,000 clones, 82% of them present only once. The sequencing input was peripheral blood. These receptors came from a woman older than 75 with COVID-19, enrolled during active disease.

CDR3 DNA sequence: TGTGCCAGCAGTGAAGCCCTCAGGGGCCCAGGTTATGGCTACACCTTC. Protein: CASSEALRGPGYGYTF. The chain joins TRBV6-1 to TRBJ1-2; D perhaps matches TRBD1 (6 bases). The V end was cut by 0 bases, the J end by 5 bases, with 16 bases between. CDR1 and CDR2 from the germline V gene are MNHNS and SASEGT. The CDR3 has 16 amino acids.

This clone was counted a few times. This sequence joins TRBV5-1 and TRBJ1-1; D remains unclear. The CDR3 runs 16 residues. Trimming pared 0 bases from V and 0 bases from J, leaving 12 bases between. CDR1 is SGHRS and CDR2 is YFSETQ in the germline V gene. The CDR3 DNA sequence: TGCGCCAGCAGCTTGGCCTCGGGATCCATGAACACTGAAGCTTTCTTT. Translation: CASSLASGSMNTEAFF.

The rearrangement uses TRBV5-8 and TRBJ2-3; 7 nucleotides agree with TRBD1. The V segment lost 2 bases and the J segment 0 bases; nucleotides outside the gene matches: 3. Per germline, CDR1 SGHTS and CDR2 YDEGEE. The CDR3 has 15 residues. The DNA of the CDR3 is TGTGCCAGCAGCTTTGGACAGGCCAGCACAGATACGCAGTATTTT. This gives the protein CASSFGQASTDTQYF.

This chain joins TRBV2 and TRBJ2-7, with D possibly matching TRBD2 (5 bases). CDR1 is SNHLY, CDR2 FYNNEI, per germline. This CDR3 comprises 13 residues. Trimming cost V 3 bases and J 1 base, with 7 bases left between them. CDR3 region: CASSDGVSYEQYF. CDR3 coding DNA: TGTGCCAGCAGTGACGGGGTATCCTACGAGCAGTACTTC.

The CDR3 is CASSLGGPEYF. The CDR3 nucleotides are TGTGCCAGCAGCTTAGGAGGGCCCGAGTATTTT. The genes are TRBV7-9 and TRBJ2-3; TRBD2 might be the D (5 bases). CDR3 size: 11 residues. The V end lost 1 base, the J end lost 13 bases, and 9 bases lay between the germline ends. Germline CDR1 SEHNR, CDR2 FQNEAQ (reference sequence).

The chain carries TRBV27 and TRBJ2-7, with TRBD1 matching 9 bases. This CDR3 has 15 amino acids. Germline V lookup: CDR1 MNHEY, CDR2 SMNVEV (reference sequence). V shed 3 bases and J 3 bases; nucleotides not matched to a gene: 6. CDR3 amino acids: CASSLGQGQSYEQYF. The CDR3 DNA is TGTGCCAGCAGTTTGGGACAGGGTCAAAGCTACGAGCAGTACTTC.

This chain joins TRBV3-1 (or the pseudogene TRBV3-2) and TRBJ2-7; 7 nucleotides align to TRBD1. From germline, CDR1 is LGHDT and CDR2 YNNKEL (reference sequence). Germline trimming cut 4 bases from V and 2 bases from J; bases unmatched to any gene: 5. The CDR3 is made up of 14 amino acids. CDR3 residues: CASSRSTGTYEQYF. The DNA for the CDR3 is TGTGCCAGCAGCCGATCGACAGGGACCTACGAGCAGTACTTC.

Notes on this clone: Additional DNA sequences in this sample encode the identical CDR3. V usage is TRBV5-1 and J usage is TRBJ2-1; TRBD2 matches 8 bases. The V gene's germline CDR1 is SGHRS and CDR2 YFSETQ. The CDR3 consists of 15 residues. V gave up 1 base and J gave up 3 bases; unmatched junction bases: 3. CDR3 in amino acids: CASSLSGGSYNEQFF. CDR3 in DNA: TGCGCCAGCAGCTTGAGCGGGGGAAGCTACAATGAGCAGTTCTTC.

The chain is built from TRBV7-9 and TRBJ1-1; D not certain. The CDR3 loop spans 11 amino acids. CDR1 is SEHNR, CDR2 FQNEAQ, per germline (reference sequence). Between the trimmed V and J ends, which lost 6 bases and 6 bases, there was a span of 8 bases. DNA for the CDR3: TGTGCCAGCAGAAAGAGCGCTGAAGCTTTCTTT. It specifies CASRKSAEAFF.

This rearrangement joins TRBV9 to TRBJ1-1; TRBD1 matches 7 bases. V lost 4 bases to trimming and J lost 4 bases; unmatched junction nucleotides: 7. The CDR3 consists of 14 residues. From germline, CDR1 is SGDLS and CDR2 YYNGEE. The CDR3 region is CASSSRQGGTEAFF. In DNA, the CDR3 is TGTGCCAGCAGCTCCCGACAGGGAGGCACTGAAGCTTTCTTT.

Here the CDR3 reads CASSIDDTAQHF. For the CDR3, the DNA is TGTGCCAGTAGTATTGACGACACGGCCCAGCATTTT. J is TRBJ1-5 and V is TRBV19; no reliable D call. The CDR3 spans 12 residues. The V end lost 3 bases, the J end lost 11 bases, and 11 bases lay between the germline ends. The germline CDR1 and CDR2 sequences are LNHDA and SQIVND (reference sequence).

The chain employs TRBV20-1 and TRBJ2-3, with a weak D call TRBD2 (5 bases). V was trimmed by 3 bases and J by 3 bases, leaving 13 bases between them. Germline assignment: CDR1 DFQATT and CDR2 SNEGSKA (reference sequence). CDR3 length: 14 amino acids. The CDR3 DNA reads as TGCAGTGCTAGTTTGGAGGTGTGGACAGATACGCAGTATTTT. This encodes CSASLEVWTDTQYF.

CDR3 sequence: CASSLGQVSPEAFF. The CDR3 region has the DNA TGTGCCAGCAGCTTGGGACAGGTCTCACCAGAAGCTTTCTTT. This chain connects TRBV11-3 to TRBJ1-1, with 8 bases lining up with TRBD1. The CDR3 loop spans 14 amino acids. Germline V gene lookup returns CDR1 SGHNT and CDR2 YENEEA. V was clipped by 3 bases and J by 8 bases; unmatched bases: 8.

CDR3 amino acids: CASSDPPFQVPNYGYTF. The CDR3 nucleotides are TGTGCCAGCAGTGACCCCCCTTTTCAGGTTCCTAACTATGGCTACACCTTC. The rearrangement joins TRBV2 to TRBJ1-2; D is undetermined. Trimming removed 3 bases at V and 0 bases at J, with 17 bases between. CDR1 and CDR2 (germline): SNHLY, FYNNEI. The CDR3 spans 17 residues.

V gene TRBV29-1 combines with J gene TRBJ2-7; 10 bases are a match to TRBD2. Trimming cost V 6 bases and J 2 bases; bases outside gene matches: 10. The germline V gene has CDR1 SQVTM and CDR2 ANQGSEA. The CDR3 has 15 amino acids. This CDR3 is CSVIGASGRAYEQYF. The DNA for the CDR3 is TGCAGCGTGATTGGGGCTAGCGGGAGAGCCTACGAGCAGTACTTC.

This clone was seen only a few times. CDR3 sequence (DNA): TGTGCCAGCAGCGTGTCGGGGGGGCCACCAAAGACCCAGTACTTC. It translates to CASSVSGGPPKTQYF. The chain employs TRBV9 and TRBJ2-5, with TRBD2 matching over 8 bases. The CDR3 contains 15 residues. Germline V gene lookup returns CDR1 SGDLS and CDR2 YYNGEE. With 2 bases clipped from V and 6 bases from J, the junction kept 9 bases outside the gene matches.

This chain joins TRBV15 and TRBJ1-4; D is unclear. This CDR3 region has 15 residues. Germline V gene data show CDR1 as LNHNV and CDR2 as YYDKDF (reference sequence). Trimming shortened V by 0 bases and J by 1 base, and 6 bases separated the two germline ends. CDR3 DNA: TGTGCCACCAGCAGAGATCGGGGAACTAATGAAAAACTGTTTTTT. Protein sequence: CATSRDRGTNEKLFF.

V gene TRBV7-2 combines with J gene TRBJ2-1, with D perhaps matching TRBD2 (5 bases). Trimming stripped 7 bases from V and 3 bases from J, with 13 bases between. Germline loops: CDR1 SGHTA, CDR2 FQGNSA. This CDR3 is 14 amino acids long. This CDR3 reads CASTSEGLYNEQFF. CDR3 sequence (DNA): TGTGCCAGCACATCCGAGGGCCTCTACAATGAGCAGTTCTTC.

The chain uses TRBV27 and TRBJ2-2; TRBD1 is a possible D gene (5 bases). Trimming shortened V by 2 bases and J by 3 bases, and 7 bases separated the two germline ends. The CDR3 runs to 14 residues. Per the germline V gene, CDR1 is MNHEY and CDR2 is SMNVEV (reference sequence). CDR3 DNA sequence: TGTGCCAGCAGTTTAGACAGATACACCGGGGAGCTGTTTTTT. It yields the protein CASSLDRYTGELFF.

V and J are TRBV19 and TRBJ2-7; TRBD2 is a possible D gene (6 bases). Per the germline V gene, CDR1 is LNHDA and CDR2 is SQIVND (reference sequence). CDR3 size: 15 residues. V shed 3 bases and J shed 1 base, with 13 bases lying between them. The CDR3 is CASSIGGSRSYEQYF. The CDR3 nucleotides read TGTGCCAGTAGTATTGGGGGGAGCCGGTCCTACGAGCAGTACTTC.

This clone was observed at least ten times. The V call is TRBV7-2, the J call TRBJ1-1; D might be TRBD1 (5 bases). Trimming shortened V by 5 bases and J by 1 base, and 8 bases separated the two germline ends. The CDR3 has 13 amino acids. Germline V lookup: CDR1 SGHTA, CDR2 FQGNSA. In nucleotides, the CDR3 is TGTGCCAGCAGCACAGACAGGAACACTGAAGCTTTCTTT. Residues: CASSTDRNTEAFF.

V is TRBV19 and J is TRBJ1-2, with a possible D match to TRBD1 (6 bases). CDR1 and CDR2 (germline): LNHDA, SQIVND (reference sequence). V was pared by 4 bases and J by 8 bases, with 17 bases between. CDR3 length equals 14 residues. CDR3 region: CASSSTHRAEGYTF. The CDR3, as DNA: TGTGCCAGTAGTAGCACTCACAGGGCCGAAGGCTACACCTTC.

This chain links TRBV18 with TRBJ2-3, with a possible D match to TRBD2 (6 bases). CDR3 length: 16 amino acids. Trimming shortened V by 5 bases and J by 3 bases, and 18 bases separated the two germline ends. Germline lookup yields CDR1 KGHSH and CDR2 LQKENI. The CDR3 DNA reads as TGTGCCAGCTCATCCGGGACTCCAGGCGGAACAGATACGCAGTATTTT. Amino acid sequence: CASSSGTPGGTDTQYF.

This clone came up a few times. The CDR3 reads CASSPRDRVHEQYF. CDR3 sequence (DNA): TGTGCCAGCAGCCCTAGGGACAGGGTCCACGAGCAGTACTTC. The chain has TRBV7-9 and TRBJ2-7; TRBD1 aligns across 9 bases. Unmatched junction bases numbered 7, after V lost 5 bases and J lost 5 bases. The germline CDR1 and CDR2 sequences are SEHNR and FQNEAQ (reference sequence). The CDR3 has 14 amino acids.

Worth noting for this clone: The sample carries other DNA sequences with the same CDR3. The CDR3 here is CASSIGRNTEAFF. CDR3 DNA: TGTGCCAGTAGTATTGGGAGGAACACTGAAGCTTTCTTT. The rearrangement uses TRBV19 and TRBJ1-1, with D unclear. The germline CDR1 and CDR2 sequences are LNHDA and SQIVND (reference sequence). This CDR3 has 13 amino acids. The V end lost 3 bases, the J end lost 1 base, and 6 bases lay between the germline ends.

The chain has TRBV6-6 and TRBJ2-7; 7 nucleotides match TRBD1. The CDR3 runs to 12 residues. Germline CDR1 MNHNY, CDR2 SVGAGI (reference sequence). Trimming took 5 bases from V and 5 from J; bases not matched to a gene: 3. Here the CDR3 reads CASSRGTDEQYF. The DNA of the CDR3 is TGTGCCAGCAGTAGGGGGACAGACGAGCAGTACTTC.

J is TRBJ2-2 and V is TRBV9, with D perhaps matching TRBD2 (5 bases). The CDR3 runs 14 residues. Germline lookup yields CDR1 SGDLS and CDR2 YYNGEE. V lost 0 bases and J 5 bases, leaving 8 bases between the germline ends. Here the CDR3 DNA reads TGTGCCAGCAGCGTAGCTACGGGGACCGGGGAGCTGTTTTTT. Translating gives CASSVATGTGELFF.

This chain joins TRBV7-2 and TRBJ1-2, with D maybe TRBD1 (6 bases). Germline V lookup: CDR1 SGHTA, CDR2 FQGNSA. V was trimmed by 4 bases and J by 7 bases, leaving 13 bases between them. This CDR3 has 13 residues. In DNA form, the CDR3 reads TGTGCCAGCAGCTCCTACAGGGAAGCTGGCTACACCTTC. It is translated as CASSSYREAGYTF.